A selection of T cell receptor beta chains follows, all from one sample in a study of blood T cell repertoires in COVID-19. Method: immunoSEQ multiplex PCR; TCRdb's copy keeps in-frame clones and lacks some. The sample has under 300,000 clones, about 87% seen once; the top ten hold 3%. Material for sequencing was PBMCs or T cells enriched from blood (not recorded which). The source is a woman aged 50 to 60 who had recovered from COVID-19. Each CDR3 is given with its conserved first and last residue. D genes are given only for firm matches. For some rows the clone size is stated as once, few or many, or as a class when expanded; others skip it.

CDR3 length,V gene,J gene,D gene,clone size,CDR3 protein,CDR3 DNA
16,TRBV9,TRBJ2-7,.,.,CASSTKGDSPRYEQYF,TGTGCCAGCAGCACGAAGGGAGACTCCCCCCGATACGAGCAGTACTTC
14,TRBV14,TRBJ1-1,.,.,CASRSRQMNTEAFF,TGTGCCAGCAGAAGCCGACAGATGAACACTGAAGCTTTCTTT
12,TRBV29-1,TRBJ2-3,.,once,CSVEQDTDTQYF,TGCAGCGTTGAACAGGACACAGATACGCAGTATTTT
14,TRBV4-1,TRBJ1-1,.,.,CASSRDGARTEAFF,TGCGCCAGCAGCCGGGATGGGGCACGTACTGAAGCTTTCTTT
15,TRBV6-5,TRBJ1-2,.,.,CASSLGYRANYGYTF,TGTGCCAGCAGTCTCGGTTACAGGGCTAACTATGGCTACACCTTC
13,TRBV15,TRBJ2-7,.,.,CATSRDRLDEQYF,TGTGCCACCAGCAGAGACAGGCTGGACGAGCAGTACTTC
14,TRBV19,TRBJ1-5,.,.,CASSIGGDAQPQHF,TGTGCCAGTAGTATTGGAGGGGATGCTCAGCCCCAGCATTTT
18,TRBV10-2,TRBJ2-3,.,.,CASSESGASGQSTDTQYF,TGCGCCAGCAGTGAGTCGGGGGCTAGCGGCCAGAGCACAGATACGCAGTATTTT
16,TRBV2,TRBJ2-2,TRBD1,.,CASSELGRTGAGELFF,TGTGCCAGCAGTGAACTGGGGAGGACAGGGGCCGGGGAGCTGTTTTTT
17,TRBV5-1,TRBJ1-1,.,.,CASSLGQPSRVNTEAFF,TGCGCCAGCAGCTTGGGACAGCCTTCAAGAGTGAACACTGAAGCTTTCTTT
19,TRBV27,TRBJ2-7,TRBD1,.,CASMGPGQGALAASYEQYF,TGTGCCAGCATGGGTCCGGGACAGGGGGCTTTAGCGGCCTCCTACGAGCAGTACTTC
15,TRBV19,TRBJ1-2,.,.,CASKALNRVQGGYTF,TGTGCCAGTAAAGCCTTAAACAGGGTACAGGGTGGCTACACCTTC
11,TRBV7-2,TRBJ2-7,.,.,CASSLRGRFYF,TGTGCCAGCAGCTTAAGAGGGCGGTTTTACTTC
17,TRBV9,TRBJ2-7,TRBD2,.,CASSRLGTSGRGYEQYF,TGTGCCAGCAGCCGGCTTGGGACTAGCGGGAGGGGATACGAGCAGTACTTC
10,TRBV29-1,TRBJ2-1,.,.,CSVHRNEQFF,TGCAGCGTCCACAGGAATGAGCAGTTCTTC
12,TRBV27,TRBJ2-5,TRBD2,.,CASGGLAETQYF,TGTGCCAGCGGGGGACTAGCGGAGACCCAGTACTTC
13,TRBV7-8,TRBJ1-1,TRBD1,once,CASSLGVRGSAFF,TGTGCCAGCAGCTTAGGTGTCAGGGGGAGTGCTTTCTTT
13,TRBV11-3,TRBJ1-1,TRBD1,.,CASRGQGNTEAFF,TGTGCCAGTCGGGGACAGGGGAACACTGAAGCTTTCTTT
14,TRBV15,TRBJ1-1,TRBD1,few,CATSRNRGNTEAFF,TGTGCCACCAGCAGGAACAGGGGAAACACTGAAGCTTTCTTT
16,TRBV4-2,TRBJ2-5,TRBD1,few,CASSQTTGYLQETQYF,TGTGCCAGCAGCCAAACGACAGGGTACCTTCAAGAGACCCAGTACTTC
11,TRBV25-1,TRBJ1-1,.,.,CASTLGTEAFF,TGTGCCAGCACGCTCGGCACTGAAGCTTTCTTT
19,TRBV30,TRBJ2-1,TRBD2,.,CAWSGPTSGRAFFKNEQFF,TGTGCCTGGAGTGGCCCCACTAGCGGGAGGGCCTTTTTTAAAAATGAGCAGTTCTTC
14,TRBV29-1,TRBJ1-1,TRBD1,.,CSAVEGAGNTEAFF,TGCAGCGCCGTGGAGGGGGCGGGGAACACTGAAGCTTTCTTT
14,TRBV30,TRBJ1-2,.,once,CAWSPEGPNYGYTF,TGTGCCTGGAGTCCGGAGGGCCCAAACTATGGCTACACCTTC
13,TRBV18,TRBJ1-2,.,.,CASLPTPNYGYTF,TGTGCCAGCCTACCCACCCCTAACTATGGCTACACCTTC
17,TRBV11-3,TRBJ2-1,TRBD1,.,CASSLGNRGKAYNEQFF,TGTGCCAGCAGCTTAGGAAACAGGGGTAAGGCCTACAATGAGCAGTTCTTC
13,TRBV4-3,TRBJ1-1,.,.,CASSQAREDEAFF,TGCGCCAGCAGCCAAGCGAGGGAAGATGAAGCTTTCTTT
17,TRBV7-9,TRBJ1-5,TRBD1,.,CASSLGTGTGVLQPQHF,TGTGCCAGCAGCTTGGGGACCGGGACAGGGGTTTTGCAGCCCCAGCATTTT
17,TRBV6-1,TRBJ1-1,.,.,CASSEEEYSYVNTEAFF,TGTGCCAGCAGTGAAGAAGAGTACTCTTACGTGAACACTGAAGCTTTCTTT
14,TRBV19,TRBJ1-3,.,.,CASTIRGPVHTIYF,TGTGCCAGTACCATCCGGGGTCCCGTCCACACCATATATTTT
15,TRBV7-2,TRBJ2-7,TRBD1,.,CASRGDRGGSYEQYF,TGTGCCAGCAGGGGGGACAGGGGAGGATCCTACGAGCAGTACTTC
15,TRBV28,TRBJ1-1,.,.,CASSQRAGGNTEAFF,TGTGCCAGCAGCCAACGAGCCGGGGGGAACACTGAAGCTTTCTTT
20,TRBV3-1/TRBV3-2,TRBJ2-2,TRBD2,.,CASSQDPEASGHSNTGELFF,TGTGCCAGCAGCCAAGATCCGGAGGCTAGCGGGCACTCGAACACCGGGGAGCTGTTTTTT
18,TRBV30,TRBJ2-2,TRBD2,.,CAWSVLAGVVANTGELFF,TGTGCCTGGAGTGTACTAGCGGGAGTAGTCGCGAACACCGGGGAGCTGTTTTTT
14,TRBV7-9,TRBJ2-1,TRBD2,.,CASSLGTSFNEQFF,TGTGCCAGCAGCTTAGGGACTAGCTTTAATGAGCAGTTCTTC
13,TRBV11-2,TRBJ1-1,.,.,CASSLDRNTEAFF,TGTGCCAGCAGCTTAGATCGGAACACTGAAGCTTTCTTT
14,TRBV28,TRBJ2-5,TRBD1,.,CASSPDRYQETQYF,TGTGCCAGCAGTCCGGACAGGTACCAAGAGACCCAGTACTTC
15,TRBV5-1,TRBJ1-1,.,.,CASSLVATLNTEAFF,TGCGCCAGCAGCTTGGTAGCCACCTTGAACACTGAAGCTTTCTTT
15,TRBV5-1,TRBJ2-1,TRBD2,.,CASAGLAGAYNEQFF,TGCGCCAGCGCGGGACTAGCGGGGGCCTACAATGAGCAGTTCTTC
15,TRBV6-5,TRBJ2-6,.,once,CASSSYSSGANVLTF,TGTGCCAGCAGTTCGTATAGCTCTGGGGCCAACGTCCTGACTTTC
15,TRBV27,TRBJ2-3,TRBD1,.,CASSKGGQGIDTQYF,TGTGCCAGCAGCAAGGGGGGACAGGGGATAGATACGCAGTATTTT
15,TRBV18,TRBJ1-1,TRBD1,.,CASSRRDRENTEAFF,TGTGCCAGCTCACGCCGGGACAGGGAGAACACTGAAGCTTTCTTT
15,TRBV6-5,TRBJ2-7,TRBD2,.,CASSYSTSGTYEQYF,TGTGCCAGCAGTTACTCTACTAGCGGTACCTACGAGCAGTACTTC
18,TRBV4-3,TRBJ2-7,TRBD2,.,CASSQELAGGSSSYEQYF,TGCGCCAGCAGCCAAGAACTAGCGGGAGGGTCCAGCTCCTACGAGCAGTACTTC
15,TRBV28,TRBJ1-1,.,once,CASSLRARMNTEAFF,TGTGCCAGCAGTTTACGTGCCAGGATGAACACTGAAGCTTTCTTT
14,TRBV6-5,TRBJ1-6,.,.,CASSRTLRNSPLHF,TGTGCCAGCAGCAGGACACTCAGGAATTCACCCCTCCACTTT
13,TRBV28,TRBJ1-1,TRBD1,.,CANQQGANTEAFF,TGTGCCAACCAACAGGGGGCGAACACTGAAGCTTTCTTT